The 3 T cell receptor beta chains presented below share a single source sample, sequenced in a study of blood T cell repertoires in COVID-19 (dated by TCRdb to about 2020). The receptor library was made with the immunoSEQ multiplex PCR assay. The table comes from immuneACCESS by way of TCRdb, which keeps in-frame sequences with V and J called. Part of the clones is missing from these tables; in studies checked, under half for an unresolved V gene and the rest for unknown reasons. The sample has 85,000 or so clones on record, about 95% of them singletons. Jointly, the top ten make up approximately 4.2% of the sample. Source material: peripheral blood. The receptors were gathered from a human donor with active COVID-19. The donor label of this sample is uncertain.

The genes are TRBV2 and TRBJ2-7; TRBD2 aligns across 7 bases. J gave up 2 bases and V 4 bases, and 11 bases lay outside the gene matches. CDR3 size: 16 residues. In germline, CDR1 is SNHLY, CDR2 FYNNEI. The CDR3 loop is CASSVLGRAGAYEQYF. CDR3 sequence (DNA): TGTGCCAGCAGTGTTCTAGGCAGGGCGGGGGCCTACGAGCAGTACTTC.

The rearrangement links TRBV4-1 to TRBJ2-2; perhaps TRBD2 as D (6 bases). The length of the CDR3 is 15 residues. Per germline, CDR1 MGHRA and CDR2 YSYEKL. V was shortened by 5 bases and J by 3 bases, with 13 bases between the two germline ends. The CDR3 protein is CASSEGLIDTGELFF. CDR3 in DNA: TGCGCCAGCAGCGAGGGACTCATAGACACCGGGGAGCTGTTTTTT.

The chain is built from TRBV24-1 and TRBJ1-1; 7 nucleotides align to TRBD1. CDR3 length: 16 amino acids. J gave up 4 bases and V 3 bases, and 10 bases lay outside the gene matches. Germline V gene data show CDR1 as KGHDR and CDR2 as SFDVKD. The CDR3 region has the DNA TGTGCCACCAGTGATAGTAGGGGGCTTTACGGCACTGAAGCTTTCTTT. Its translation is CATSDSRGLYGTEAFF.